This T cell receptor beta chain was profiled in a study of cytomegalovirus exposure and HLA in healthy donors. Primers included in the PCR were 60 Vbeta and 13 Jbeta primers. The data were produced by immunoSEQ multiplex PCR, yet TCRdb's version contains in-frame clones alone and is incomplete. The sample lists more than 85,000 clones, under 85% seen once, with about 8.4% in the top ten. The CDR3 spans 14 residues. The germline gives CDR1 MNHNS, CDR2 SASEGT. V shed 7 bases and J shed 3 bases, with 12 bases lying between them. This clone was detected a few times. Sequencing used PBMCs. The source of this sequence is a man between 35 and 55 years old in good health and CMV-seronegative. V gene TRBV6-1 combines with J gene TRBJ2-2; D is uncertain. CDR3 residues: CASNPRPDTGELFF. CDR3 nucleotide sequence: TGTGCCAGCAATCCCAGGCCGGACACCGGGGAGCTGTTTTTT.